This T cell receptor (beta chain) was retrieved from a study of shared clonotypes between healthy human individuals. Study-level points and caveats: Memory subsets generally showed smaller estimated richness than naive subsets did. Against clonotypes common to all four donors, non-shared ones had lower generation probabilities. About 5% was the fraction of naive CD4 clonotypes found shared across a few donors.

It was CD45RO-negative cells, positively selected for CCR7, that made up naive CD8 cells, with terminally differentiated effector memory CD45RA+ cells excluded. Concerning this clone: No antigen is known for it.

Clones were sequenced by immunoSEQ multiplex PCR, and TCRdb holds only the in-frame ones, with some missing. The sample yields about 2.1 million clones, 85% to 95% seen once. Input material: naive CD8+ T cells from PBMCs. The sequence derives from a man between 18 and 35 years old in good health. Some clones in this sample may be carry-over from other donors' samples.

CDR3 sequence: CASSLGAGANQPQHF. For the CDR3, the DNA is TGTGCCAGCAGTTTAGGGGCAGGAGCAAATCAGCCCCAGCATTTT. This chain connects TRBV27 to TRBJ1-5; TRBD1 might be the D (5 bases). The CDR3 length is 15 residues. Per germline, CDR1 MNHEY and CDR2 SMNVEV (reference sequence). Trimming pared 2 bases from V and 4 bases from J, leaving 12 bases between.